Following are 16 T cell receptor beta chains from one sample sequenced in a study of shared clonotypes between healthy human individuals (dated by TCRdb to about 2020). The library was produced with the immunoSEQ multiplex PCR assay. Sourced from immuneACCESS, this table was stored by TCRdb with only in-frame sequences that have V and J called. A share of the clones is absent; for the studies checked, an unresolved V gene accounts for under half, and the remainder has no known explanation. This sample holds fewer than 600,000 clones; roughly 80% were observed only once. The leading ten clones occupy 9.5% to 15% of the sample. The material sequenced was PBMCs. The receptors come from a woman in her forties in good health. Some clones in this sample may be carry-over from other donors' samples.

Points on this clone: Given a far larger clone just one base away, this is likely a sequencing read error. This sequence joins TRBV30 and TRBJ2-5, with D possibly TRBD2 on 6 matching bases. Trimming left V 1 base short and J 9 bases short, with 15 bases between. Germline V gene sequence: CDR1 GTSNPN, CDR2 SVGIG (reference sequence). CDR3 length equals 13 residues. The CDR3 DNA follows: TGTGCCTGGAGTGATTTAGATAGGGAGGCCCAGTACTTC. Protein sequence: CAWSDLDREAQYF.

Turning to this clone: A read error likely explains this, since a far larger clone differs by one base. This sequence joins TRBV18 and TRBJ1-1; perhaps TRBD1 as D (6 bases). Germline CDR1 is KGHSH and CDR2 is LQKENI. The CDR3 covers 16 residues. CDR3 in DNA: TGTGCCAACTCACCACCCTTACAGGGACCGAACACTGAAGCTTTCTTT. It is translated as CANSPPLQGPNTEAFF.

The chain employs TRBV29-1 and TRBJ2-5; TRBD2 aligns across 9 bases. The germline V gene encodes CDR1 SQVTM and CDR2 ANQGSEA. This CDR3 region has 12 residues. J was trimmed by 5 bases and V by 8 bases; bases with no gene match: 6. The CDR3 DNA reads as TGCAGCTGCGCGGGGGGGGGTGAGACCCAGTACTTC. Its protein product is CSCAGGGETQYF.

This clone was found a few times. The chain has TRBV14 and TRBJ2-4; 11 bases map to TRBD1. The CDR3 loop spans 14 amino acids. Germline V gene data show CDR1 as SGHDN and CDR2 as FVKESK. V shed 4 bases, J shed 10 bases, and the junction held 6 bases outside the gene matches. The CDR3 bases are TGTGCCAGCAGCCCCCATAGGGACAGGGGGATTCAGTACTTC. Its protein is CASSPHRDRGIQYF.

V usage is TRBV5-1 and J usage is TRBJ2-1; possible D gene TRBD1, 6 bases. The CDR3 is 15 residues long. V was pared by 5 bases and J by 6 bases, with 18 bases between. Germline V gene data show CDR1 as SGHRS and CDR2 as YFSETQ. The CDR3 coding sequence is TGCGCCAGCAGTTTGTTGGACAGTCGACGCAATGAGCAGTTCTTC. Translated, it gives CASSLLDSRRNEQFF.

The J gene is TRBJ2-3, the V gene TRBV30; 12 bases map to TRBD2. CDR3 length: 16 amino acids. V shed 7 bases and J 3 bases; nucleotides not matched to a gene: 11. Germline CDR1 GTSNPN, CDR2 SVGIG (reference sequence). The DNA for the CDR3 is TGTGCCTCCGACAGACTAGCGGGAGAAGAGACAGATACGCAGTATTTT. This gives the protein CASDRLAGEETDTQYF. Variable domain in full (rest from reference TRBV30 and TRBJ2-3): SQTIHQWPATLVQPVGSPLSLECTVEGTSNPNLYWYRQAAGRGLQLLFYSVGIGQISSEVPQNLSASRPQDRQFILSSKKLLLSDSGFYLCASDRLAGEETDTQYFGPGTRLTVL.

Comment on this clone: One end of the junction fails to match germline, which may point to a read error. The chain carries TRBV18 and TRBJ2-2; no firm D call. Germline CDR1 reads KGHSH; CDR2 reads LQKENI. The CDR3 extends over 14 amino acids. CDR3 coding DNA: TGTGCCAACTCACCTTCCCAGGTCTTCGGGGAGCTGTTTTTT. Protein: CANSPSQVFGELFF.

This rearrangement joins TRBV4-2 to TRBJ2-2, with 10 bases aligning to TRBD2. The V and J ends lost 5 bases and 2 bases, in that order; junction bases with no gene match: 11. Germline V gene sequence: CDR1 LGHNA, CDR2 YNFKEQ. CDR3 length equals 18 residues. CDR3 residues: CASSAIPLAGVNTGELFF. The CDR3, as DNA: TGTGCCAGCAGCGCTATACCCCTAGCGGGAGTCAACACCGGGGAGCTGTTTTTT.

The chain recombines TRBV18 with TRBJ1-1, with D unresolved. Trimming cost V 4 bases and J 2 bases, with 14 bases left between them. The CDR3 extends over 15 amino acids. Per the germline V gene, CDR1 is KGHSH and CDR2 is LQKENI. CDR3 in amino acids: CASSRLSASNTEAFF. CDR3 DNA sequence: TGTGCCAGCTCACGGCTCAGCGCTAGTAACACTGAAGCTTTCTTT.

The CDR3 DNA sequence: TGTGCCAGCAGCAGGACTAGCGGAGTCTACGAGCAGTACTTC. Its translation: CASSRTSGVYEQYF. This chain joins TRBV21-1 and TRBJ2-7; whether TRBD2, the table's D call, matches the DNA was not checked. TRBV21-1 is a pseudogene locus. The CDR3 runs 14 residues.

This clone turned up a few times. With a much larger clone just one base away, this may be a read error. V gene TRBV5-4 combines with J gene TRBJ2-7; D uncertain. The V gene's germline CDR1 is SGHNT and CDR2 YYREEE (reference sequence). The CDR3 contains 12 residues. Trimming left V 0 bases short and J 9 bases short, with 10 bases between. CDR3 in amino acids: CASSLAPGVQYF. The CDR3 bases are TGTGCCAGCAGCTTGGCGCCTGGCGTGCAGTACTTC.

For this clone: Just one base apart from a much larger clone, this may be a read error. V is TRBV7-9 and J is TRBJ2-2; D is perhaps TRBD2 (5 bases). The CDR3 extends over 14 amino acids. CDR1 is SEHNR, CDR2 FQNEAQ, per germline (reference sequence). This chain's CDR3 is CACSQGLYTGELFF. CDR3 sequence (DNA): TGTGCCTGCAGCCAAGGACTCTACACCGGGGAGCTGTTTTTT.

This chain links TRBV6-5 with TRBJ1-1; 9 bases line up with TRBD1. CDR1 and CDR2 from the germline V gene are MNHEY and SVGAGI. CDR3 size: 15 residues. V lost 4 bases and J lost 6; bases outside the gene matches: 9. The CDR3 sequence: CASSSLGQGEAEAFF. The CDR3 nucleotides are TGTGCCAGCAGTTCCCTGGGACAGGGAGAGGCTGAAGCTTTCTTT.

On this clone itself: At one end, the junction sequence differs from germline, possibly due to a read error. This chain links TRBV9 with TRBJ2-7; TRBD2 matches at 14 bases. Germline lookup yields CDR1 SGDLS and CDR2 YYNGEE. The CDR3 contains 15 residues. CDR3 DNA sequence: TGTGCCAGCAGCACTCAACCGTTCATGGGACTAGCGGGAGCCTTC. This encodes CASSTQPFMGLAGAF.

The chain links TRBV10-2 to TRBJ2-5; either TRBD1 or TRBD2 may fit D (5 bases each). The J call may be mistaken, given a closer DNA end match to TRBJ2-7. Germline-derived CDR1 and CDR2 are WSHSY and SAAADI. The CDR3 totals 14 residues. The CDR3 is CASKPGRTSYEQYF. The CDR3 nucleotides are TGCGCCAGCAAGCCGGGACGGACCTCCTACGAGCAGTACTTC.

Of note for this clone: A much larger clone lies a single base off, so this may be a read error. CDR3 DNA: TGTGCCACCAGCAGTGGGTCTAGTTCGGGAGGACCGGATACGCAGTATTTT. It is translated as CATSSGSSSGGPDTQYF. This chain connects TRBV15 to TRBJ2-3; 7 bases line up with TRBD2. The germline V gene has CDR1 LNHNV and CDR2 YYDKDF (reference sequence). J lost 6 bases, V lost 3 bases, and 15 bases had no gene match. The CDR3 runs 17 residues.